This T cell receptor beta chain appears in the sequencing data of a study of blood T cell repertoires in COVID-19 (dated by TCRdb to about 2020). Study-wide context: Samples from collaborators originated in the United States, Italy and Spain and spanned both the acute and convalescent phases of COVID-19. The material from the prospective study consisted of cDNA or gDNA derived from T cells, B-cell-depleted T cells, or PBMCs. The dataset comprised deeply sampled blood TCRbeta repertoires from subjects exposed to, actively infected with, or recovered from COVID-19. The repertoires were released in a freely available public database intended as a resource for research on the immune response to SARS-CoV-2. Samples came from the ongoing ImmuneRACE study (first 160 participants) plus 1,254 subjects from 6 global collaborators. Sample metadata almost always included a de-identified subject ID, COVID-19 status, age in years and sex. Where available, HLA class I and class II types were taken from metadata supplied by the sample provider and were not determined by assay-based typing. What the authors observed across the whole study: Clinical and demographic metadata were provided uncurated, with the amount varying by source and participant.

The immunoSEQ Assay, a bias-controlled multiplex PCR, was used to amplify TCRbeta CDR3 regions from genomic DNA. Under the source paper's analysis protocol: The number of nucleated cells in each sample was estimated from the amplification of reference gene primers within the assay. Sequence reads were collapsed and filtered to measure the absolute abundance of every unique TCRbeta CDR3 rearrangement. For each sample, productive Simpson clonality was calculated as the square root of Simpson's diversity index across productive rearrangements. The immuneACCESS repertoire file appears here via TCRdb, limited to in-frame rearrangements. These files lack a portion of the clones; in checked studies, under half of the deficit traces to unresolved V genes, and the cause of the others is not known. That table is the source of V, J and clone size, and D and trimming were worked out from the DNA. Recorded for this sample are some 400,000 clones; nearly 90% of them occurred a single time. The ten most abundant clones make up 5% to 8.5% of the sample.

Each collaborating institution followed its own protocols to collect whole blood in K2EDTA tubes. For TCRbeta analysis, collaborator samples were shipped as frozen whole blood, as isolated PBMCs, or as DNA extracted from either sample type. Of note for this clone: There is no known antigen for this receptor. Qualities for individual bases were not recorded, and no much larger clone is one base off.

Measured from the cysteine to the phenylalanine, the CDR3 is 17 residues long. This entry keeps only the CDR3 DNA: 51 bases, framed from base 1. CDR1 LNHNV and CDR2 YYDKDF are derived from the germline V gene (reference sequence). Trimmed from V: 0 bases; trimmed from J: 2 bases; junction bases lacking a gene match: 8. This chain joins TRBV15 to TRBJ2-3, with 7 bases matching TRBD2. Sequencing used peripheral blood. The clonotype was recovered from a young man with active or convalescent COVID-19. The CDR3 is CATSRDREAGYTDTQYF. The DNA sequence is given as TGTGCCACCAGCAGAGATCGAGAAGCGGGGTACACAGATACGCAGTATTTT. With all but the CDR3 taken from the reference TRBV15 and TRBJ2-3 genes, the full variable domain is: DAMVIQNPRYQVTQFGKPVTLSCSQTLNHNVMYWYQQKSSQAPKLLFHYYDKDFNNEADTPDNFQSRRPNTSFCFLDIRSPGLGDTAMYLCATSRDREAGYTDTQYFGPGTRLTVL.